These T cell receptor beta chains were read from a single sample in a study of T cells in Graves' hyperthyroidism and ophthalmopathy. TCRdb re-called the multiplex PCR reads with MiXCR, one entry per CDR3 protein. The data hold about 290,000 distinct CDR3 sequences, with 16% observed a single time. Source material: blood. The receptors stem from a man in his thirties or forties with Graves' hyperthyroidism. Both conserved end residues are part of each CDR3. The order of the fields is clone size, J gene, V gene, D gene, CDR3 DNA, CDR3 protein. A D gene is named only where the DNA matches it firmly. Not every row has a clone size; where given, it reads once, few, many or a size class.

clone_size: -; j_call: TRBJ2-1; v_call: TRBV10-3; d_call: TRBD2; cdr3_nt: TGTGCCACGATGGGGGAGGGCTACAATGAGCAGTTCTTC; cdr3_aa: CATMGEGYNEQFF
clone_size: many; j_call: TRBJ2-3; v_call: TRBV10-3; d_call: TRBD2; cdr3_nt: TGTGCCATCACCCGGCGGGAGGGGACAAATACGCAGTATTTT; cdr3_aa: CAITRREGTNTQYF
clone_size: -; j_call: TRBJ2-3; v_call: TRBV12-3/TRBV12-4; d_call: TRBD1; cdr3_nt: TGTGCCAGCAGTTTAGGGACAGGGTTTCGGAGCACAGATACGCAGTATTTT; cdr3_aa: CASSLGTGFRSTDTQYF
clone_size: many; j_call: TRBJ2-1; v_call: TRBV27; d_call: -; cdr3_nt: TGTGCCAGCTCCCGGGCCGGTAACAATGAGCAGTTCTTC; cdr3_aa: CASSRAGNNEQFF
clone_size: few; j_call: TRBJ2-7; v_call: TRBV28; d_call: -; cdr3_nt: TGTGCCAGCAGTTTACCTCGGTTAGCGGACACTTACGAGCAGTACTTC; cdr3_aa: CASSLPRLADTYEQYF
clone_size: -; j_call: TRBJ2-1; v_call: TRBV19; d_call: -; cdr3_nt: TGTGCCAGTAGTATAGATCTCGGAGGGAATAATGAGCAGTTCTTC; cdr3_aa: CASSIDLGGNNEQFF
clone_size: many; j_call: TRBJ2-5; v_call: TRBV24-1; d_call: TRBD1; cdr3_nt: TGTGCCACCAGTGATTCAACAGGGGGTACGGAGACCCAGTACTTC; cdr3_aa: CATSDSTGGTETQYF
clone_size: many; j_call: TRBJ2-3; v_call: TRBV29-1; d_call: TRBD1; cdr3_nt: TGCAGCGTTGAGACAGGGGCTTCAACAGATACGCAGTATTTT; cdr3_aa: CSVETGASTDTQYF
clone_size: many; j_call: TRBJ2-2; v_call: TRBV11-2; d_call: -; cdr3_nt: TGTGCCAGCAGCCGGAGGTCGAACACCGGGGAGCTGTTTTTT; cdr3_aa: CASSRRSNTGELFF
clone_size: many; j_call: TRBJ2-7; v_call: TRBV6-1; d_call: TRBD1; cdr3_nt: TGTGCCAGCAGGACGACAGGGATCTACGAGCAGTACTTC; cdr3_aa: CASRTTGIYEQYF
clone_size: -; j_call: TRBJ2-7; v_call: TRBV27; d_call: -; cdr3_nt: TGTGCCAGCAGTTTGATCTTTCAAGACTACGAGCAGTACTTC; cdr3_aa: CASSLIFQDYEQYF
clone_size: many; j_call: TRBJ1-1; v_call: TRBV24-1; d_call: -; cdr3_nt: TGTGCCACCAGTGACGGGGGGAACACTGAAGCTTTCTTT; cdr3_aa: CATSDGGNTEAFF
clone_size: many; j_call: TRBJ2-7; v_call: TRBV27; d_call: -; cdr3_nt: TGTGCCAGCAGCCCCGACCAGGATAGCCCGGGGGACGAGCAGTACTTC; cdr3_aa: CASSPDQDSPGDEQYF
clone_size: -; j_call: TRBJ1-1; v_call: TRBV15; d_call: -; cdr3_nt: TGTGCCACCAGCAGAGAGTCGTTTTCGGGGGTCCGTACTGAAGCTTTCTTT; cdr3_aa: CATSRESFSGVRTEAFF
clone_size: few; j_call: TRBJ1-2; v_call: TRBV20-1; d_call: TRBD1; cdr3_nt: TGCAGTGCCGCGCCAGACAGGGGCTTACATGGCTACACCTTC; cdr3_aa: CSAAPDRGLHGYTF